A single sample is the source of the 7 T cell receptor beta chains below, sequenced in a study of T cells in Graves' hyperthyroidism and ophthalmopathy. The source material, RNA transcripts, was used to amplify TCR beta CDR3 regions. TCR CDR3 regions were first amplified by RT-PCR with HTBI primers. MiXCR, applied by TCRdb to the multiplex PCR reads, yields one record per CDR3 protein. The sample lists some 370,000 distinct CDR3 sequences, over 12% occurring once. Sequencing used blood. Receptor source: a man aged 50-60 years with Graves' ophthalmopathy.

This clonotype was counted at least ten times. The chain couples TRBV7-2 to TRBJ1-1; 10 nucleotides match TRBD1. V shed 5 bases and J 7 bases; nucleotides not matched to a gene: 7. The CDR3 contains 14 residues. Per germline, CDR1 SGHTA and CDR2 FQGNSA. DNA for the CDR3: TGTGCCAGCAGCCGTTGGGACAGGGGATATGAAGCTTTCTTT. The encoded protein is CASSRWDRGYEAFF.

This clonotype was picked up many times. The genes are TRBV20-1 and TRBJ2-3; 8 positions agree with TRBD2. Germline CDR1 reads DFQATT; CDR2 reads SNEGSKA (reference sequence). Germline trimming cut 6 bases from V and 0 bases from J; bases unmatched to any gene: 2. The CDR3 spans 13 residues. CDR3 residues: CSATSGSTDTQYF. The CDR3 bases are TGCAGTGCCACTAGCGGAAGCACAGATACGCAGTATTTT.

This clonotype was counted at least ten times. For the CDR3, the DNA is TGTGCCAGCAGAGAAAGCGGGGAGAACACCGGGGAGCTGTTTTTT. It specifies CASRESGENTGELFF. This chain links TRBV2 with TRBJ2-2, with TRBD2 matching over 7 bases. V lost 6 bases to trimming and J lost 1 base; unmatched junction nucleotides: 5. The CDR3 loop spans 15 amino acids. Looked up from germline, CDR1 is SNHLY and CDR2 is FYNNEI.

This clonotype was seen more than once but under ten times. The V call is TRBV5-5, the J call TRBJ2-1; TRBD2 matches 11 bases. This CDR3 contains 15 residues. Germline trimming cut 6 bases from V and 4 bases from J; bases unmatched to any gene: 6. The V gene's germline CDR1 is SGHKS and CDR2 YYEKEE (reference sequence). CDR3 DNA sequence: TGTGCCAGCATCATAGGGACTAGCGGTTACAATGAGCAGTTCTTC. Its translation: CASIIGTSGYNEQFF.

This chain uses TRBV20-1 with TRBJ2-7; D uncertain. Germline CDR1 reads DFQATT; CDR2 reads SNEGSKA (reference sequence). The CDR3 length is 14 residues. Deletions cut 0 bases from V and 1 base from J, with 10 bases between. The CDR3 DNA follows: TGCAGTGCTAGAGATCAAGCAAAGTCCTACGAGCAGTACTTC. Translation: CSARDQAKSYEQYF.

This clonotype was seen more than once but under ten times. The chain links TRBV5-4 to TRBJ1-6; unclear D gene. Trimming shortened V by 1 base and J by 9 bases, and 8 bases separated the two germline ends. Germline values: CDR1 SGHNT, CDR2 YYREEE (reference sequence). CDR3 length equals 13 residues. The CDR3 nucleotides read TGTGCCAGCAGCTTGAGGCTGGGTTCACCCCTCCACTTT. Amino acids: CASSLRLGSPLHF.

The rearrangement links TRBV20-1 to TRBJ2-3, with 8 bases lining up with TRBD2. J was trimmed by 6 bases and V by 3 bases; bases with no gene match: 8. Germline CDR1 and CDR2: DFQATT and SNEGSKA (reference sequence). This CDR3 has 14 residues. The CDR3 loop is CSARKSAGVDTQYF. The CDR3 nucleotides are TGCAGTGCTAGGAAGTCAGCGGGAGTTGATACGCAGTATTTT.